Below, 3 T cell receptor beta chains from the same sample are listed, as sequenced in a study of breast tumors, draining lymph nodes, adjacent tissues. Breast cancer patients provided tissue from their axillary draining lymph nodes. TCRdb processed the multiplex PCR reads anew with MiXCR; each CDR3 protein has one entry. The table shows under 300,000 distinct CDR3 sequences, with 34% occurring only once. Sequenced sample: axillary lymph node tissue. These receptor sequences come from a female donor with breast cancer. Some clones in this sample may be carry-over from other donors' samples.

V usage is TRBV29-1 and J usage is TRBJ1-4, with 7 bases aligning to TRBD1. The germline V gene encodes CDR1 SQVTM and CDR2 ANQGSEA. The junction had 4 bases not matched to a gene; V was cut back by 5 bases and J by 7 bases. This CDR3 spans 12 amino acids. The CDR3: CSVRNRGEKLFF. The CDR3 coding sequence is TGCAGCGTTCGCAACAGGGGTGAAAAACTGTTTTTT.

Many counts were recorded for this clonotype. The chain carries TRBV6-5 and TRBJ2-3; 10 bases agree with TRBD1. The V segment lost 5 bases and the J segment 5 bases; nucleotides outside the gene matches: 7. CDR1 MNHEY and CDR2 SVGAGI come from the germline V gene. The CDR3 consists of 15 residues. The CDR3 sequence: CASSRQGAGLDTQYF. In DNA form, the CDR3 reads TGTGCCAGCAGTCGACAGGGGGCCGGTTTAGATACGCAGTATTTT.

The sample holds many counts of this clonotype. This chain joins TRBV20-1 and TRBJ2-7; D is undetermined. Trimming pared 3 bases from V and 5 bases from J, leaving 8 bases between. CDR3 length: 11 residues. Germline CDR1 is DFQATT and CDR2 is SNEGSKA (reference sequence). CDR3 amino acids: CSARKRNEQYF. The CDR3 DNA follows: TGCAGTGCTAGGAAGAGGAACGAGCAGTACTTC.